The T cell receptor (beta chain) described here comes from a study of patients and donors after allogeneic stem cell transplantation. TCRdb itself ran the RT-PCR reads through MiXCR, one entry per CDR3 protein. This sample has fewer than 30,000 distinct CDR3 sequences; over 7% occur once, and the top ten carry less than 50%. The CDR3 is 14 residues long. The trim removed 4 bases at V and 7 bases at J, leaving 6 bases unmatched. Germline V gene lookup returns CDR1 SGHRS and CDR2 YFSETQ. This clonotype is labeled medium-sized. J is TRBJ2-2 and V is TRBV5-1, with 8 bases lining up with TRBD2. This clonotype was obtained from a human donor who was either an allogeneic HSCT recipient or a stem cell or donor lymphocyte infusion donor (not recorded which). It is not recorded whose cells these are; they may come from a transplant donor. The sequenced material came from blood, either unsorted or a sorted T cell fraction (not recorded which). CDR3 bases: TGCGCCAGCAGCCAAGGGACTAGTCGCGGGGAGCTGTTTTTT. Its protein product is CASSQGTSRGELFF.